These T cell receptor beta chains were read from a single sample in a study of cytomegalovirus exposure and HLA in healthy donors. Sequencing was performed with immunoSEQ multiplex PCR; in TCRdb, only in-frame clones are kept and a portion is missing. The profile shows some 130,000 clones, around 77% of them singletons. The sequencing sample was made of PBMCs. The receptor source for this set is a man aged 25 to 40 in good health. Each CDR3 is given with its conserved first and last residue.

j_gene	v_gene	CDR3aa
TRBJ1-4	TRBV27	CASSQRQAPNEKLFF
TRBJ2-4	TRBV7-9	CSSTGQGVIQYF
TRBJ2-3	TRBV7-9	CASSLASGRNYDTQYF
TRBJ1-3	TRBV9	CASSPRGQGFGNTIYF
TRBJ2-1	TRBV6-5	CASKPSGRGEQFF
TRBJ1-6	TRBV5-6	CASSLFDRKNSPLHF
TRBJ1-1	TRBV4-1	CASSHRTGGIMNTEAFF
TRBJ2-5	TRBV5-1	CASRPLLGGETQYF
TRBJ2-1	TRBV5-1	CASSYPGTGDNEQFF
TRBJ2-5	TRBV7-9	CASSRLDSQETQYF
TRBJ1-1	TRBV6-4	CASSEYKGRTEAFF
TRBJ1-5	TRBV7-9	CASSQAVTNQPQHF
TRBJ2-5	TRBV7-8	CASSSWTSGSGTQYF
TRBJ1-4	TRBV4-2	CASSQDPGTGGQKLFF
TRBJ1-1	TRBV10-3	CAIRTGGNTEAFF
TRBJ2-1	TRBV25-1	CASKVAGGSYNEQFF
TRBJ2-3	TRBV5-1	CASSLVTGGYSTDTQYF
TRBJ1-1	TRBV11-3	CASSSQGGTNTEAFF
TRBJ1-1	TRBV7-2	CASSLAQGLKVSLAEAFF
TRBJ2-7	TRBV14	CASSPDYGQVAYEQYF
TRBJ2-7	TRBV9	CASSSGGGSGYEQYF
TRBJ1-1	TRBV11-3	CASSLRGDRGDTEAFF
TRBJ2-1	TRBV5-1	CASSLPTSGGNEQFF
TRBJ2-5	TRBV11-2	CASSFYRDLETQYF